The sequence of this T cell receptor (beta chain) was determined in a study of tumor-infiltrating lymphocytes in primary liver carcinoma. Study at large: Tumor staging was T1-T3 N0M0; sizes spanned 4.2 to 10 cm across. Study outcomes and limitations: Tumors significantly exceeded blood in top-250-clone fraction (p = 0.039).

On this clonotype: Its antigen is unidentified. The germline gene is not matched at one end of the junction; a read error may be the cause.

The template, around 520 ng total RNA, yielded TCR beta cDNA made with a constant-region primer. Three-round nested multiplex PCR performed with slightly modified ARM-PCR produced the TCR beta libraries. TRBV1-TRBV30 forward primers paired with a C-beta reverse primer were used in the first two PCR rounds, which ran around 10 cycles each. MiXCR, applied by TCRdb to the multiplex PCR reads, yields one record per CDR3 protein. Among more than 100,000 distinct CDR3 sequences listed, around 70% were seen once. The CDR3 extends over 17 amino acids. CDR1 and CDR2 from the germline V gene are SQVTM and ANQGSEA. The source material, 20-30 mg of unsorted bulk tissue, was used to co-extract RNA and DNA.

What was sequenced was tumor-adjacent normal liver tissue. This clonotype was obtained from a woman in her fifties or sixties with primary liver carcinoma and hepatitis B virus infection. The chain has TRBV29-1 and TRBJ2-1, with D possibly matching TRBD2 (6 bases). The CDR3 is CSVEGVCGESSYNDQFF. The CDR3 region has the DNA TGCAGCGTTGAAGGGGTTTGCGGGGAGAGCTCCTACAATGATCAGTTCTTC.